This T cell receptor (beta chain) comes out of a study of T-cell memory formation after mild COVID-19. The CDR3 runs to 14 residues. V trimming: 7 bases; J trimming: 4 bases; junction bases outside the gene matches: 2. CDR1 is SNHLY and CDR2 is FYNNEI in the germline V gene. MiXCR was run by TCRdb on the 5' RACE reads, yielding one entry per CDR3 protein. The profile shows fewer than 650,000 distinct CDR3 sequences, 20% to 25% of them singletons. The specimen was PBMCs or a T cell subset sorted from them (not recorded which). The clonotype comes from an adult woman who had mild COVID-19 (a few samples of this study predate the infection). Cell type and time point are not known. This rearrangement joins TRBV2 to TRBJ2-3; 13 bases line up with TRBD2. As DNA, the CDR3 is TGTGCCAGCAAAGGGACTAGCGGGGCAGATACGCAGTATTTT. It is translated as CASKGTSGADTQYF.